Listed below are T cell receptor beta chains from one sample, sequenced in a study of Tregs in tolerant kidney transplant recipients. The data were produced by immunoSEQ multiplex PCR, yet TCRdb's version contains in-frame clones alone and is incomplete. The data show 90,000 to 150,000 clones, 85% to 95% seen once. Sequenced sample: CD4+ T cells from blood. The receptors originated from a human donor in good health. Each CDR3 is given with its conserved first and last residue. The D gene is left open where the match is weak. Clone sizes are given selectively: once, few, many, or a class where the clone is expanded.

len	abundance	v_gene	d_gene	j_gene	CDR3aa	CDR3nt
15	once	TRBV10-2	.	TRBJ1-1	CASSESPGDATEAFF	TGCGCCAGCAGTGAGTCCCCAGGGGACGCCACTGAAGCTTTCTTT
16	.	TRBV6-6	.	TRBJ1-5	CASSTPGVPSNQPQHF	TGTGCCAGCAGTACCCCGGGGGTTCCTAGCAATCAGCCCCAGCATTTT
14	.	TRBV19	.	TRBJ1-6	CASSIVGSNSPLHF	TGTGCCAGTAGTATAGTGGGTAGTAATTCACCCCTCCACTTT
18	.	TRBV27	TRBD2	TRBJ2-1	CASSLQGLAGGPDNEQFF	TGTGCCAGCAGTTTACAGGGACTAGCGGGAGGGCCGGACAATGAGCAGTTCTTC
16	.	TRBV5-4	TRBD2	TRBJ2-7	CASSWTSGSKGYEQYF	TGTGCCAGCAGCTGGACTAGCGGGAGCAAAGGCTACGAGCAGTACTTC
16	.	TRBV4-2	.	TRBJ2-3	CASSRGGAYSTDTQYF	TGTGCCAGCAGCCGTGGGGGGGCCTATAGCACAGATACGCAGTATTTT
14	.	TRBV5-5	.	TRBJ1-5	CASSLAQGGQPQHF	TGTGCCAGCAGCTTGGCGCAGGGAGGTCAGCCCCAGCATTTT
13	.	TRBV18	.	TRBJ2-5	CASSLPGQETQYF	TGTGCCAGCTCACTCCCAGGGCAAGAGACCCAGTACTTC
16	.	TRBV5-1	.	TRBJ2-2	CASSLFERRNTGELFF	TGCGCCAGCAGCTTGTTCGAGAGGCGAAACACCGGGGAGCTGTTTTTT
17	once	TRBV5-6	.	TRBJ1-2	CASSLWTASLINRGYTF	TGTGCCAGCAGCTTGTGGACAGCCTCCCTAATCAACCGTGGCTACACCTTC
14	.	TRBV7-9	.	TRBJ1-1	CASSLEVTGAEAFF	TGTGCCAGCAGCTTAGAGGTGACAGGCGCTGAAGCTTTCTTT
16	.	TRBV12-5	TRBD2	TRBJ2-3	CASGLVGGDLGLSQYF	TGTGCTAGTGGTTTGGTGGGGGGGGACTTGGGCCTTTCGCAGTATTTT
16	.	TRBV29-1	.	TRBJ1-1	CSVELLGRGLETEAFF	TGCAGCGTTGAGCTGCTCGGGCGGGGGCTGGAGACTGAAGCTTTCTTT
14	.	TRBV5-4	.	TRBJ1-1	CASSESWANTEAFF	TGTGCCAGCAGCGAAAGTTGGGCGAACACTGAAGCTTTCTTT
16	once	TRBV7-8	.	TRBJ2-2	CASSGSVGPNTGELFF	TGTGCCAGCAGCGGCTCGGTAGGGCCCAACACCGGGGAGCTGTTTTTT
15	.	TRBV4-1	.	TRBJ1-4	CASSQDGNRVEKLFF	TGCGCCAGCAGCCAAGATGGGAACAGGGTCGAAAAACTGTTTTTT
16	.	TRBV6-5	TRBD1	TRBJ1-1	CASSSALGGARTEAFF	TGTGCCAGCAGTTCAGCACTAGGGGGCGCGAGGACTGAAGCTTTCTTT
15	.	TRBV5-5	TRBD2	TRBJ2-3	CASERLAGSTDTQYF	TGTGCCAGCGAGAGACTAGCGGGATCCACAGATACGCAGTATTTT
15	.	TRBV6-5	.	TRBJ2-7	CASSYGLMGPYEQYF	TGTGCCAGCAGTTACGGTTTGATGGGTCCCTACGAGCAGTACTTC
16	.	TRBV2	TRBD1	TRBJ1-1	CATKRPGQGISTEAFF	TGTGCCACCAAAAGACCGGGACAGGGTATTAGCACTGAAGCTTTCTTT
14	.	TRBV5-1	TRBD1	TRBJ2-2	CASGIGQGAWELFF	TGCGCCAGCGGAATTGGACAGGGGGCGTGGGAGCTGTTTTTT
13	.	TRBV7-2	.	TRBJ2-3	CASSPILLDTQYF	TGTGCCAGCAGCCCCATTCTACTAGATACGCAGTATTTT
16	once	TRBV4-2	.	TRBJ1-2	CASSREGWVANYGYTF	TGTGCCAGCAGCCGCGAAGGTTGGGTGGCTAACTATGGCTACACCTTC
16	.	TRBV7-9	.	TRBJ1-2	CASSLVGGSFDYGYTF	TGTGCCAGCAGTCTCGTGGGGGGTTCGTTCGACTATGGCTACACCTTC
15	.	TRBV6-6	.	TRBJ1-2	CASQINRELTYGYTF	TGTGCCAGTCAAATCAACAGGGAGTTGACTTATGGCTACACCTTC
12	.	TRBV29-1	TRBD1	TRBJ2-3	CSARGSTDTQYF	TGCAGCGCCAGGGGGAGCACAGATACGCAGTATTTT
11	.	TRBV6-5	TRBD1	TRBJ1-2	CASSGGSGYTF	TGTGCCAGCTCAGGGGGTAGTGGCTACACCTTC
14	.	TRBV5-8	.	TRBJ2-7	CASSLGAGTYEQYF	TGTGCCAGCAGCTTGGGGGCCGGAACCTACGAGCAGTACTTC
14	.	TRBV2	.	TRBJ2-2	CARKTGSNTGELFF	TGTGCCAGGAAGACAGGCTCGAACACCGGGGAGCTGTTTTTT
14	.	TRBV4-1	TRBD1	TRBJ2-7	CASSRRDRGYEQYF	TGCGCCAGCAGCCGACGGGACAGGGGGTACGAGCAGTACTTC
14	.	TRBV29-1	TRBD2	TRBJ2-5	CSGGLAVDQETQYF	TGCAGCGGGGGACTAGCGGTAGACCAAGAGACCCAGTACTTC
15	.	TRBV6-1	TRBD1	TRBJ1-5	CASSFQGGVRQPQHF	TGTGCCAGCAGTTTTCAGGGGGGGGTTCGACAGCCCCAGCATTTT
16	.	TRBV18	TRBD1	TRBJ1-4	CASSPRTGGRDEKLFF	TGTGCCAGCTCACCCCGAACAGGGGGCCGTGATGAAAAACTGTTTTTT
14	.	TRBV10-3	.	TRBJ2-4	CAISDGIAKNIQYF	TGTGCCATCAGTGATGGAATAGCCAAAAACATTCAGTACTTC
16	.	TRBV4-2	.	TRBJ2-1	CASSQDKGGGYNEQFF	TGTGCCAGCAGCCAAGATAAAGGGGGAGGTTACAATGAGCAGTTCTTC
15	.	TRBV5-4	.	TRBJ1-3	CASSLVGGSGNTIYF	TGTGCCAGCAGCTTGGTGGGGGGCTCTGGAAACACCATATATTTT
14	once	TRBV4-1	TRBD1	TRBJ1-2	CASSPPTGEGGYTF	TGCGCCAGCAGCCCCCCTACAGGGGAGGGCGGCTACACCTTC
15	.	TRBV19	.	TRBJ1-1	CASSPGRRLSTEAFF	TGTGCCAGTAGTCCCGGGAGAAGACTCAGCACTGAAGCTTTCTTT
14	.	TRBV5-4	.	TRBJ2-7	CASSLVGGLGEQYF	TGTGCCAGCAGCTTGGTGGGGGGGCTGGGAGAGCAGTACTTC
14	.	TRBV6-5	.	TRBJ2-1	CASRRQGGLNEQFF	TGTGCCAGCAGGAGACAGGGAGGCCTCAATGAGCAGTTCTTC
16	.	TRBV11-2	TRBD2	TRBJ2-7	CASSLGSSGSTYEQYF	TGTGCCAGCAGCTTAGGATCTAGCGGGAGCACCTACGAGCAGTACTTC
17	.	TRBV7-9	TRBD1	TRBJ1-4	CASSRTGLGATNEKLFF	TGTGCCAGCAGTCGGACAGGGTTAGGCGCCACTAATGAAAAACTGTTTTTT
15	once	TRBV9	.	TRBJ1-1	CASSVEYGEGTEAFF	TGTGCCAGCAGCGTAGAGTATGGGGAGGGCACTGAAGCTTTCTTT
16	once	TRBV4-1	.	TRBJ2-2	CASSQAVGANTGELFF	TGCGCCAGCAGCCAAGCGGTGGGGGCGAACACCGGGGAGCTGTTTTTT
14	.	TRBV4-1	.	TRBJ1-1	CASSPPLGNTEAFF	TGCGCCAGCAGCCCGCCATTAGGGAACACTGAAGCTTTCTTT
16	once	TRBV5-1	TRBD1	TRBJ2-7	CASSLSGQGAGWEQYF	TGCGCCAGCAGCTTGTCCGGACAGGGGGCGGGGTGGGAGCAGTACTTC
12	.	TRBV2	.	TRBJ1-5	CASSDPGRPQHF	TGTGCCAGCAGTGATCCGGGACGGCCCCAGCATTTT
11	.	TRBV14	.	TRBJ1-1	CASSQGGYGAF	TGTGCCAGCAGCCAAGGGGGCTACGGAGCCTTT
16	few	TRBV9	.	TRBJ1-3	CASSVGPVDSGNTIYF	TGTGCCAGCAGCGTAGGTCCAGTAGACTCTGGAAACACCATATATTTT
15	.	TRBV18	TRBD2	TRBJ2-3	CASSPLAGNTDTQYF	TGTGCCAGCTCACCCCTAGCGGGGAACACAGATACGCAGTATTTT